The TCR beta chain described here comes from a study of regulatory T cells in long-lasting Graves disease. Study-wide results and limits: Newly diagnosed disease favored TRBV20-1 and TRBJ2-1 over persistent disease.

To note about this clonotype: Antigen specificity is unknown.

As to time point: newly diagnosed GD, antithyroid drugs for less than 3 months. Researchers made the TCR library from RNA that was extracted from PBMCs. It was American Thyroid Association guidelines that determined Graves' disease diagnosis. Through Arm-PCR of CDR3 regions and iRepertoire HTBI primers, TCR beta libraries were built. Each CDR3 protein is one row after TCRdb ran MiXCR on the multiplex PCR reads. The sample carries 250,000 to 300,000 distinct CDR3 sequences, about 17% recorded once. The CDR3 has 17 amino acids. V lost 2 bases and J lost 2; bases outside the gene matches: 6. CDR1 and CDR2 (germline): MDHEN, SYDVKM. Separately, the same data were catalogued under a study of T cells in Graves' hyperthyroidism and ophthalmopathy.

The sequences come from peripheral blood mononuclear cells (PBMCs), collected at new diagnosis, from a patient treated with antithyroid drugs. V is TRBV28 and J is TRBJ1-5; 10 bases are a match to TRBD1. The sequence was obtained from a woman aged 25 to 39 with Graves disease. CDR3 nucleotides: TGTGCCAGCAGTTTAATCCTTGGGACAGGGGGCAATCAGCCCCAGCATTTT. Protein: CASSLILGTGGNQPQHF. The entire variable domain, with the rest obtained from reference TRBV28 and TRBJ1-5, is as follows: DVKVTQSSRYLVKRTGEKVFLECVQDMDHENMFWYRQDPGLGLRLIYFSYDVKMKEKGDIPEGYSVSREKKERFSLILESASTNQTSMYLCASSLILGTGGNQPQHFGDGTRLSIL.